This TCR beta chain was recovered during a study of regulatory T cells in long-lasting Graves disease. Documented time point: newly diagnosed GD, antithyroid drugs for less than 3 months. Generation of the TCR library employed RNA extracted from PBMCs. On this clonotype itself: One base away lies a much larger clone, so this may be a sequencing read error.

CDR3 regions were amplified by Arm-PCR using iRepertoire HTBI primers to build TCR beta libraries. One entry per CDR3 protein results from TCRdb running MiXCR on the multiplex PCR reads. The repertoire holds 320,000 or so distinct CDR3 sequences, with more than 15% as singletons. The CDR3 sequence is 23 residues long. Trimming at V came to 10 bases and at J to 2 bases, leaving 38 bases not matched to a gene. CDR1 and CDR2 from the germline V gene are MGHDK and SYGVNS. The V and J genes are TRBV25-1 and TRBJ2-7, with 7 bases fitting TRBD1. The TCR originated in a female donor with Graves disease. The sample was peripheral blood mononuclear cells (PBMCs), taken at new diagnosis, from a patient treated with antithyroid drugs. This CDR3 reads CATDPSTGTAQLRGGVCTYEQYF. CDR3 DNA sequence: TGTGCCACCGACCCTTCAACCGGGACAGCCCAACTACGCGGTGGTGTTTGTACCTACGAGCAGTACTTC.